These 21 T cell receptor beta chains came from one sample sequenced in a study of identifying expanded T cells in peripheral blood. Here immunoSEQ multiplex PCR was the method, and the copy in TCRdb shows in-frame clones only, minus some. The repertoire has approximately 140,000 clones, less than 90% of them found once; the top ten carry roughly 8%. Material for sequencing was blood. Receptors originate from a person aged 18 to 75 in good health.

The CDR3 coding sequence is TGTGCCAGCAGCTTGGCAGCAGGGGCTGCGCAGTATTTT. Its protein is CASSLAAGAAQYF. The V and J genes are TRBV5-4 and TRBJ2-3, with a possible D match to TRBD1 (6 bases). The V gene's germline CDR1 is SGHNT and CDR2 YYREEE (reference sequence). This CDR3 has 13 amino acids. Trimming took 0 bases from V and 10 from J, leaving 12 bases between them.

The chain is built from TRBV4-1 and TRBJ1-5; the match to TRBD1 covers 8 bases. CDR1 MGHRA and CDR2 YSYEKL come from the germline V gene. CDR3 length: 16 residues. The junction had 5 bases not matched to a gene; V was cut back by 0 bases and J by 4 bases. CDR3 amino acids: CASSQDSGQDNQPQHF. CDR3 sequence (DNA): TGCGCCAGCAGCCAAGATTCGGGACAGGATAATCAGCCCCAGCATTTT.

V and J are TRBV7-3 and TRBJ1-5; D unresolved. The V gene's germline CDR1 is SGHTA and CDR2 FQGTGA. The CDR3 spans 13 residues. V lost 6 bases and J lost 3, with 9 bases in between. DNA for the CDR3: TGTGCCAGCAGTTCATGGGACAATCAGCCCCAGCATTTT. Its translation is CASSSWDNQPQHF. The entire variable domain, with the rest obtained from reference TRBV7-3 and TRBJ1-5, is as follows: GAGVSQTPSNKVTEKGKYVELRCDPISGHTALYWYRQSLGQGPEFLIYFQGTGAADDSGLPNDRFFAVRPEGSVSTLKIQRTERGDSAVYLCASSSWDNQPQHFGDGTRLSIL.

In this sample, this clone turned up once. The chain uses TRBV7-8 and TRBJ1-2; 8 bases match TRBD1. CDR1 is SGHVS, CDR2 FQNEAQ, per germline. Trimming cost V 4 bases and J 8 bases; bases outside gene matches: 3. This CDR3 spans 12 amino acids. The CDR3 sequence is CASSSDREGYTF. CDR3 bases: TGTGCCAGCAGCTCGGACAGGGAGGGCTACACCTTC.

The J gene is TRBJ1-2, the V gene TRBV30; D remains unclear. The CDR3 consists of 12 residues. The V end lost 0 bases, the J end lost 7 bases, and 9 bases lay between the germline ends. Per the germline V gene, CDR1 is GTSNPN and CDR2 is SVGIG (reference sequence). The CDR3 here is CAWSVGSTGYTF. The DNA of the CDR3 is TGTGCCTGGAGTGTAGGCAGTACTGGCTACACCTTC. Supplemented by reference TRBV30 and TRBJ1-2, the full variable domain reads SQTIHQWPATLVQPVGSPLSLECTVEGTSNPNLYWYRQAAGRGLQLLFYSVGIGQISSEVPQNLSASRPQDRQFILSSKKLLLSDSGFYLCAWSVGSTGYTFGSGTRLTVV.

This clone was found a few times. The genes are TRBV7-2 and TRBJ1-6; TRBD1 aligns across 8 bases. With V trimmed by 1 base and J by 0 bases, 8 bases remained unmatched. Germline values: CDR1 SGHTA, CDR2 FQGNSA. This CDR3 spans 19 amino acids. CDR3 residues: CASSLEGQGLSSYNSPLHF. DNA of the CDR3: TGTGCCAGCAGCTTAGAAGGACAGGGACTAAGCTCCTATAATTCACCCCTCCACTTT.

This clone was seen more than once but under ten times. The chain is built from TRBV5-4 and TRBJ1-6; possibly TRBD1 for D (6 bases). This CDR3 contains 14 residues. Germline-derived CDR1 and CDR2 are SGHNT and YYREEE (reference sequence). The ends were cut back, 4 bases at V and 3 bases at J, with 8 bases in the middle. This CDR3 is CASSRTDYNSPLHF. As DNA, the CDR3 is TGTGCCAGCAGCCGGACAGACTATAATTCACCCCTCCACTTT.

The chain links TRBV6-5 to TRBJ1-5; D perhaps matches TRBD1 (5 bases). The CDR3 has 16 amino acids. Trimming took off 0 bases at V and 7 bases at J, with 16 bases between the two ends. Per germline, CDR1 MNHEY and CDR2 SVGAGI. The CDR3 nucleotides read TGTGCCAGCAGTTACTCGGGGCCGGGGATGGGACAGCCCCAGCATTTT. Protein sequence: CASSYSGPGMGQPQHF.

The chain combines TRBV13 with TRBJ2-7; 15 nucleotides match TRBD2. From germline, CDR1 is PRHDT and CDR2 FYEKMQ (reference sequence). Trimming took 3 bases from V and 5 from J; bases not matched to a gene: 8. This CDR3 spans 17 amino acids. The CDR3 bases are TGTGCCAGCAGCTTGAAAGGACTAGCGGGAGGGCCGAACGAGCAGTACTTC. It codes for CASSLKGLAGGPNEQYF.

The rearrangement links TRBV28 to TRBJ2-5; TRBD1 agrees at 9 bases. Germline trimming cut 5 bases from V and 5 bases from J; bases unmatched to any gene: 6. This CDR3 is 14 amino acids long. CDR1 MDHEN and CDR2 SYDVKM come from the germline V gene. The CDR3 DNA is TGTGCCAGCAGTCCCGGGACAGGGATCGAGACCCAGTACTTC. Translation gives CASSPGTGIETQYF.

V gene TRBV27 combines with J gene TRBJ2-1; no definite D call. This CDR3 has 14 amino acids. CDR1 is MNHEY and CDR2 is SMNVEV in the germline V gene (reference sequence). The germline V and J ends were trimmed by 3 bases and 1 base, with 7 bases remaining between them. The CDR3 sequence: CASSFLRSYNEQFF. For the CDR3, the DNA is TGTGCCAGCAGTTTCCTGCGTTCCTACAATGAGCAGTTCTTC.

This clone was observed a few times. The V and J genes are TRBV4-2 and TRBJ2-7; 8 bases fit TRBD1. V shed 8 bases and J 3 bases; nucleotides not matched to a gene: 6. CDR3 length: 13 residues. Germline CDR1 and CDR2: LGHNA and YNFKEQ. The CDR3 DNA reads as TGTGCCAGCTCCCGGGACAGGAACTACGAGCAGTACTTC. Translated, it gives CASSRDRNYEQYF.

CDR3 DNA: TGCAGCGTTGAACCTAGCACAGATACGCAGTATTTT. This encodes CSVEPSTDTQYF. The chain uses TRBV29-1 and TRBJ2-3; D gene uncertain. Trimming left V 2 bases short and J 0 bases short, with 3 bases between. Germline assignment: CDR1 SQVTM and CDR2 ANQGSEA. This CDR3 has 12 amino acids.

The chain couples TRBV10-1 to TRBJ2-5; either TRBD1 or TRBD2 may fit D (6 bases each). Trimming removed 2 bases at V and 4 bases at J, with 8 bases between. Germline V gives CDR1 WNHNN, CDR2 SYGVQD (reference sequence). This CDR3 has 13 amino acids. CDR3 DNA: TGCGCCAGCAGTGAGGGGGGGCGAGAGACCCAGTACTTC. It translates to CASSEGGRETQYF.

CDR3 bases: TGTGCCAGCAGCTTCCGGCCTAGCGGGAGCACAGATACGCAGTATTTT. This codes for CASSFRPSGSTDTQYF. The rearrangement uses TRBV7-2 and TRBJ2-3; 8 nucleotides line up with TRBD2. Per germline, CDR1 SGHTA and CDR2 FQGNSA. With V trimmed by 3 bases and J by 0 bases, 5 bases remained unmatched. The CDR3 totals 16 residues.

The rearrangement uses TRBV6-1 and TRBJ1-2; D is possibly TRBD1 (6 bases). Deletions cut 1 base from V and 1 base from J, with 13 bases between. The CDR3 totals 16 residues. Germline assignment: CDR1 MNHNS and CDR2 SASEGT. CDR3 bases: TGTGCCAGCAGTGAAGATGAGGGGGGCCTTAACTATGGCTACACCTTC. Its protein product is CASSEDEGGLNYGYTF.

A single count supports this clone. The V call is TRBV5-1, the J call TRBJ1-3; D is perhaps TRBD1 (5 bases). Trimming took off 9 bases at V and 3 bases at J, with 22 bases between the two ends. The CDR3 is made up of 16 amino acids. The germline V gene encodes CDR1 SGHRS and CDR2 YFSETQ. CDR3: CATSPGTLNDGNTIYF. DNA of the CDR3: TGCGCCACAAGTCCCGGGACGCTGAACGATGGAAACACCATATATTTT.

The chain combines TRBV7-6 with TRBJ2-7; no clear D gene. The CDR3 extends over 14 amino acids. Trimming shortened V by 0 bases and J by 2 bases, and 8 bases separated the two germline ends. Germline V gene sequence: CDR1 SGHVS, CDR2 FNYEAQ. As DNA, the CDR3 is TGTGCCAGCAGCTTAGCCCACGGCCCCTACGAGCAGTACTTC. Protein: CASSLAHGPYEQYF. Together with reference TRBV7-6 and TRBJ2-7, the CDR3 gives the full variable domain: GAGVSQSPRYKVTKRGQDVALRCDPISGHVSLYWYRQALGQGPEFLTYFNYEAQQDKSGLPNDRFSAERPEGSISTLTIQRTEQRDSAMYRCASSLAHGPYEQYFGPGTRLTVT.

This chain uses TRBV7-3 with TRBJ2-2; 9 positions agree with TRBD2. Germline V gene lookup returns CDR1 SGHTA and CDR2 FQGTGA. This CDR3 region has 15 residues. The trim removed 2 bases at V and 7 bases at J, leaving 5 bases unmatched. CDR3 nucleotides: TGTGCCAGCAGCTTATCTGGACTAGCGAGCGGGGAGCTGTTTTTT. Translated, it gives CASSLSGLASGELFF.

This chain joins TRBV4-2 and TRBJ2-3, with 10 bases aligning to TRBD2. This CDR3 is 17 amino acids long. CDR1 and CDR2 (germline): LGHNA, YNFKEQ. The V segment lost 1 base and the J segment 4 bases; nucleotides outside the gene matches: 8. The DNA for the CDR3 is TGTGCCAGCAGCCAAGCCTCTTTTAGCGGGAGGTCAGATACGCAGTATTTT. Translating it yields CASSQASFSGRSDTQYF.

The V gene is TRBV19, the J gene TRBJ2-3, with D possibly being TRBD2 (7 bases). In germline, CDR1 is LNHDA, CDR2 SQIVND (reference sequence). The CDR3 contains 16 residues. V lost 0 bases and J lost 4, with 14 bases in between. The CDR3 region has the DNA TGTGCCAGTAGTATAGATCGGGGGGCGCTTCCAGATACGCAGTATTTT. This translates into CASSIDRGALPDTQYF.